In this sample, the clone carrying this T cell receptor (beta chain) turned up many times. What it binds is not known. TCRdb itself ran the reads through MiXCR, one entry per CDR3 protein. The data contain nearly 550,000 distinct CDR3 sequences, approximately 15% of them singletons. The data are from a study of T cell repertoires in cytomegalovirus infection. Study conclusions and caveats: HLA-C-restricted TCR beta clonotypes specific for CMV led the ex vivo response.

The TCR comes from a human donor in good health (CMV status not recorded). Some clones in this sample may be carry-over from other donors' samples. The specimen sequenced was CD8+ T cells from PBMCs.

The CDR3 sequence: CASSSLGEQFF. The CDR3 coding sequence is TGTGCCAGCAGCTCACTCGGTGAGCAGTTCTTC. V gene TRBV7-2 combines with J gene TRBJ2-1; no reliable D call. This CDR3 has 11 amino acids. Trimming pared 4 bases from V and 9 bases from J, leaving 7 bases between. Germline CDR1 SGHTA, CDR2 FQGNSA.